One sample yielded the 7 T cell receptor beta chains listed below, sequenced in a study of Tregs in tolerant kidney transplant recipients. TCRdb's copy holds only in-frame clones and misses some; the assay was immunoSEQ multiplex PCR. The repertoire holds about 83,000 clones, with 95% to 98% as singletons. The starting material was CD4+ T cells from blood, obtained before the transplant. The source is a human donor who received a combined kidney and bone marrow transplant.

This chain joins TRBV28 and TRBJ1-5; D is ambiguous. This CDR3 contains 12 residues. V lost 8 bases to trimming and J lost 1 base, with 6 bases between them. CDR1 MDHEN and CDR2 SYDVKM come from the germline V gene. The CDR3: CASQQSNQPQHF. The DNA of the CDR3 is TGTGCCAGCCAACAAAGCAATCAGCCCCAGCATTTT.

V and J are TRBV5-5 and TRBJ2-7; D perhaps matches TRBD2 (6 bases). This CDR3 comprises 14 residues. Between the trimmed V and J ends, which lost 2 bases and 3 bases, there was a span of 12 bases. Germline CDR1 SGHKS, CDR2 YYEKEE (reference sequence). CDR3 DNA: TGTGCCAGCAGCTTTGGGACTTCGATCTACGAGCAGTACTTC. It codes for CASSFGTSIYEQYF.

The V gene is TRBV6-5, the J gene TRBJ1-5; D might be TRBD1 (5 bases). V lost 6 bases to trimming and J lost 4 bases, with 13 bases between them. Germline CDR1 is MNHEY and CDR2 is SVGAGI. The CDR3 totals 14 residues. CDR3 amino acids: CASSLEGENQPQHF. CDR3 in DNA: TGTGCCAGCAGCCTTGAAGGGGAAAATCAGCCCCAGCATTTT.

The V and J genes are TRBV6-5 and TRBJ2-5; TRBD2 aligns across 7 bases. With V trimmed by 2 bases and J by 5 bases, 8 bases remained unmatched. Germline V CDR1 and CDR2: MNHEY, SVGAGI. The CDR3 is 15 residues long. The CDR3 nucleotides are TGTGCCAGCAGTTACGCCTTGGGGGGGTCGGAGACCCAGTACTTC. Its translation is CASSYALGGSETQYF.

V is TRBV5-4 and J is TRBJ2-5; 8 bases fit TRBD1. The CDR3 is 16 residues long. V was clipped by 4 bases and J by 5 bases; unmatched bases: 13. CDR1 and CDR2 (germline): SGHNT, YYREEE (reference sequence). The CDR3 bases are TGTGCCAGCAGCCCGGACAGGGCTTTGTCCCTGGAGACCCAGTACTTC. Its translation: CASSPDRALSLETQYF.

The chain combines TRBV27 with TRBJ1-1; 7 bases are a match to TRBD1. V was pared by 4 bases and J by 1 base, with 3 bases of the junction left unmatched. The CDR3 has 14 residues. Per germline, CDR1 MNHEY and CDR2 SMNVEV (reference sequence). The CDR3 DNA is TGTGCCAGCAGTTCGCGGACAGGGAACACTGAAGCTTTCTTT. Translated, it gives CASSSRTGNTEAFF.

The chain recombines TRBV7-3 with TRBJ2-3, with TRBD2 matching 12 bases. Germline loops: CDR1 SGHTA, CDR2 FQGTGA. J gave up 4 bases and V 2 bases, and 4 bases lay outside the gene matches. The CDR3 has 16 residues. The CDR3 nucleotides read TGTGCCAGCAGCTTACCCGGACTAGCGGGGTCAGATACGCAGTATTTT. It is translated as CASSLPGLAGSDTQYF. Combining the CDR3 with reference TRBV7-3 and TRBJ2-3 gives the whole variable domain GAGVSQTPSNKVTEKGKYVELRCDPISGHTALYWYRQSLGQGPEFLIYFQGTGAADDSGLPNDRFFAVRPEGSVSTLKIQRTERGDSAVYLCASSLPGLAGSDTQYFGPGTRLTVL.